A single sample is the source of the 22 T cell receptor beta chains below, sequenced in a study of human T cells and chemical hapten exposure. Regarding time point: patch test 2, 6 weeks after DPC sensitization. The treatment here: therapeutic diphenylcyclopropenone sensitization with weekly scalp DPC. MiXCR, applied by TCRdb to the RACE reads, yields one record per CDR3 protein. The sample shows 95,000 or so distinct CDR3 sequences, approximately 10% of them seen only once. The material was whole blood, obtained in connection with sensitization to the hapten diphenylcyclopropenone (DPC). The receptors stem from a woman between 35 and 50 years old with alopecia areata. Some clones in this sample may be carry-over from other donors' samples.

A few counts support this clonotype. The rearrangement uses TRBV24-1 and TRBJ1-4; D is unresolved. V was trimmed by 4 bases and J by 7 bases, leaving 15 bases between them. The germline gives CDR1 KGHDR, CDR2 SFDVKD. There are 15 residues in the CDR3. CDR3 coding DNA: TGTGCCACCAGTGACCCCGGCCCGGCGGGTGAAAAACTGTTTTTT. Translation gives CATSDPGPAGEKLFF.

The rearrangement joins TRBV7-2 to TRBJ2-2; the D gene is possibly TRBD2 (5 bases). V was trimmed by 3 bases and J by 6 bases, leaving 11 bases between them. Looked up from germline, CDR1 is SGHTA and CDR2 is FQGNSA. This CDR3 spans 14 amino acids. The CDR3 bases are TGTGCCAGCAGCTTCGTCCGGGAATCCGGGGAGCTGTTTTTT. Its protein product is CASSFVRESGELFF.

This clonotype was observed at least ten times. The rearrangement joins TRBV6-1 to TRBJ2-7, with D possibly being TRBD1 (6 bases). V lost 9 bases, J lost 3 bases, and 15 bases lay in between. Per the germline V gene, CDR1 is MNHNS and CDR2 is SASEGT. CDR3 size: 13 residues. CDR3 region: CASERTVNYEQYF. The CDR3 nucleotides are TGTGCCAGTGAGCGGACAGTTAACTACGAGCAGTACTTC.

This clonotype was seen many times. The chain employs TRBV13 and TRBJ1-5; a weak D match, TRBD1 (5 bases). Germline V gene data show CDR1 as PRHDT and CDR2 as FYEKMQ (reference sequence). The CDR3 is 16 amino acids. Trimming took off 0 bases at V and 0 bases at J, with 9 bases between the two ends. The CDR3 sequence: CASSLGGAYSNQPQHF. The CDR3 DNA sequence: TGTGCCAGCAGCTTAGGCGGGGCATATAGCAATCAGCCCCAGCATTTT.

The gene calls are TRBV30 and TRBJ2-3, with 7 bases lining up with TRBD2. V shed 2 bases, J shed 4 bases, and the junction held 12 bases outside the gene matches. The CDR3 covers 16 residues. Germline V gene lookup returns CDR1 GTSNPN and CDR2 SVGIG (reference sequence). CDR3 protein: CAWSPGTAGRADTQYF. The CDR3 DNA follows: TGTGCCTGGAGTCCCGGTACTGCGGGGAGGGCAGATACGCAGTATTTT.

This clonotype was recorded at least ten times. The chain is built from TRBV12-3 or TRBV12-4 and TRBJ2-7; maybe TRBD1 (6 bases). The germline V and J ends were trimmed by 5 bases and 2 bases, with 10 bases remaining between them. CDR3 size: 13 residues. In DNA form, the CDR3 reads TGTGCCAGCAGTCTAGGACAGACCTACGAGCAGTACTTC. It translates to CASSLGQTYEQYF.

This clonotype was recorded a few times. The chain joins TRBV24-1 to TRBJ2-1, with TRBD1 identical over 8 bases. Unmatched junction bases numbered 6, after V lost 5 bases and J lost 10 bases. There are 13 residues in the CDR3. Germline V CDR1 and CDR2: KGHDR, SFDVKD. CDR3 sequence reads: CATSGPTGEEQFF. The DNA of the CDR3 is TGTGCCACCAGTGGCCCGACAGGGGAAGAGCAGTTCTTC.

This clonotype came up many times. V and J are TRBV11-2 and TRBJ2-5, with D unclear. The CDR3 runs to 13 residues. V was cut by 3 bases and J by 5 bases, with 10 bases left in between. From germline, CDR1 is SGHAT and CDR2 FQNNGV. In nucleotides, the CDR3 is TGTGCCAGCAGCTTTTCCCCCGGGGAGACCCAGTACTTC. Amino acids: CASSFSPGETQYF.

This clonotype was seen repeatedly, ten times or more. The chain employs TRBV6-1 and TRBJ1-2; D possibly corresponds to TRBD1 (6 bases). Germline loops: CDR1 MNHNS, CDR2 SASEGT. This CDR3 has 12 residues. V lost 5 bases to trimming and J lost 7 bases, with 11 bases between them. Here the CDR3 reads CASSPNRVGYTF. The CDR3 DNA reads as TGTGCCAGCAGTCCTAACAGGGTTGGCTACACCTTC.

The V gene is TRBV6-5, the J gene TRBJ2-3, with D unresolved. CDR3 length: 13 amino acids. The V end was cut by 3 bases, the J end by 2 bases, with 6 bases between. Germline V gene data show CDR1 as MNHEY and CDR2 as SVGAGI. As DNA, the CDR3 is TGTGCCAGCAGTTATGAGCCCACAGATACGCAGTATTTT. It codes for CASSYEPTDTQYF.

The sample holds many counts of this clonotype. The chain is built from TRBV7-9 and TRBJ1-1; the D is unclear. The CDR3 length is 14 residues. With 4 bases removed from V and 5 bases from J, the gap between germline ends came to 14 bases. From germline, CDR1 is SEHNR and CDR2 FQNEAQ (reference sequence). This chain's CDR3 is CASSSPVPGTEAFF. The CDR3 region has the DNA TGTGCCAGCAGCTCCCCGGTTCCCGGGACTGAAGCTTTCTTT.

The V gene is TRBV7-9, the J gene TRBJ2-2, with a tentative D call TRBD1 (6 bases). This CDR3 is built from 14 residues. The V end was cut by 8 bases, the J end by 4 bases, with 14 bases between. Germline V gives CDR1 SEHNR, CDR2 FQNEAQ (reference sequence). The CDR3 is CASDWGPGTGELFF. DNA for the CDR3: TGTGCCAGCGATTGGGGGCCGGGCACCGGGGAGCTGTTTTTT.

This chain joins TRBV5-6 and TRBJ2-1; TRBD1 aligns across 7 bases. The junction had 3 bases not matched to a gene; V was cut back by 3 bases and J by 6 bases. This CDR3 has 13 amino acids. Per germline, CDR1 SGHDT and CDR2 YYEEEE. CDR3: CASSSQGFNEQFF. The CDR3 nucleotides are TGTGCCAGCAGCTCACAGGGGTTCAATGAGCAGTTCTTC.

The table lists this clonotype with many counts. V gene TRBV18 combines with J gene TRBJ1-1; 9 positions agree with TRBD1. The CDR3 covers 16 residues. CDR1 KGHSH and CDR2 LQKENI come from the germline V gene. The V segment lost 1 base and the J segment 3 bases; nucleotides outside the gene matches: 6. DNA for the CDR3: TGTGCCAGCTCACCACGGGACAGGGTAGAGTACACTGAAGCTTTCTTT. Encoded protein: CASSPRDRVEYTEAFF.

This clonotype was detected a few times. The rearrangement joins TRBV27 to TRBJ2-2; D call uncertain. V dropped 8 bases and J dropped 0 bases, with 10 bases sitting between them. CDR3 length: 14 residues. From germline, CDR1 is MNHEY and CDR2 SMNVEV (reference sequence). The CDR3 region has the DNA TGTGCCAGCGGTTCCATCTCGAACACCGGGGAGCTGTTTTTT. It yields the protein CASGSISNTGELFF.

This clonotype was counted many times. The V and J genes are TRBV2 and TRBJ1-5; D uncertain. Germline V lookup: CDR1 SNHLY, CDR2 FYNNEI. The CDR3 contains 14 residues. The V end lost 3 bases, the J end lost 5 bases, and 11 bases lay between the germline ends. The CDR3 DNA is TGTGCCAGCAGTGATCAGGCGGCCTATCAGCCCCAGCATTTT. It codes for CASSDQAAYQPQHF.

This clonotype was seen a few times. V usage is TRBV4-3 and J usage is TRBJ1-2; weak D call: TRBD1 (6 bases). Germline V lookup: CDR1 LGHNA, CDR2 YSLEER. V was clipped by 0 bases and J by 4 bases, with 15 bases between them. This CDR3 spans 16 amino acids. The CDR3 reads CASSQEWARGLYGYTF. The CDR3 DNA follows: TGCGCCAGCAGCCAAGAGTGGGCCAGGGGACTCTATGGCTACACCTTC.

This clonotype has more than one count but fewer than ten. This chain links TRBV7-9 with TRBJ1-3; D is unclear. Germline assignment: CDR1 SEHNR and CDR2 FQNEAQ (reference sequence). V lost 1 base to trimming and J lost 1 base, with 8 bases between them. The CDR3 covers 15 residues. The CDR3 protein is CASSLEEGSGNTIYF. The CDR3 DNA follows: TGTGCCAGCAGCTTAGAGGAGGGATCTGGAAACACCATATATTTT.

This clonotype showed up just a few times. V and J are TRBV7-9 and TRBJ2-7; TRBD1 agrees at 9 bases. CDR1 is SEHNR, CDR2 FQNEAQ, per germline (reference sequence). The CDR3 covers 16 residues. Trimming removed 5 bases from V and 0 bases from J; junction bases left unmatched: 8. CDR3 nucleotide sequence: TGTGCCAGCAGCCCCGGGACAGGGAATCCCTCCTACGAGCAGTACTTC. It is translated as CASSPGTGNPSYEQYF.

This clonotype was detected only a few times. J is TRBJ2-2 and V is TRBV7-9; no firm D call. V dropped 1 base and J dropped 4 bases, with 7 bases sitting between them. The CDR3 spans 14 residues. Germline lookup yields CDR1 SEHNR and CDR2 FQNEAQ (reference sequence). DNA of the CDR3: TGTGCCAGCAGCTTAGGGATAACCACCGGGGAGCTGTTTTTT. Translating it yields CASSLGITTGELFF. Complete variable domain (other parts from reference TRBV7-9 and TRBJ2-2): DTGVSQNPRHKITKRGQNVTFRCDPISEHNRLYWYRQTLGQGPEFLTYFQNEAQLEKSRLLSDRFSAERPKGSFSTLEIQRTEQGDSAMYLCASSLGITTGELFFGEGSRLTVL.

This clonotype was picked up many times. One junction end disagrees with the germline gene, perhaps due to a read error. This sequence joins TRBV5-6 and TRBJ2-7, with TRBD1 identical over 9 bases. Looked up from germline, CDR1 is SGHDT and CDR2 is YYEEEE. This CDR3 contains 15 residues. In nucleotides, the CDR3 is TGTGCCAGCAGACCGACCGGGACAGGGCCCTACGGGCAGTACTTC. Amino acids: CASRPTGTGPYGQYF.

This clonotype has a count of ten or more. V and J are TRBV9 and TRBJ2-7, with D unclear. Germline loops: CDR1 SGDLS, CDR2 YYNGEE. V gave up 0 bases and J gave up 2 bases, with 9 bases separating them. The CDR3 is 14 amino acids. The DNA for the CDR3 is TGTGCCAGCAGCGTAGAGGACGGACCCTACGAGCAGTACTTC. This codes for CASSVEDGPYEQYF.